This T cell receptor beta chain was observed in a study of CD8+CD57+ T cells in acquired aplastic anemia (dated by TCRdb to 2017 to 2018). General notes on the study: DNA extracted from sorted CD4+ and CD8+ cells had a mean of approximately 3.5 ug, with a range of 0.2 to 27.4 ug. CD8+CD57+ expansion was defined as frequency above the mean frequency observed in healthy subjects.

Profiling of TCR beta VDJ combinations and CDR3 sequences used genomic DNA as the template. An Illumina HiSeq 2000 was used for TCR repertoire sequencing. The paper's data handling went like this. Repertoires were assessed using TRBV/TRBJ rearrangement plots, CDR3 size and DJ length profiles, and Simpson's diversity index. The most abundant DNA sequence in the deep sequencing data was taken as the immunodominant clone. CDR3 amino acid sequences were checked for sharing across subjects and were also compared against the VDJdb database and published repertoires. TCRdb trimmed public reads at Q25 via fastp, called clones via MiXCR and kept in-frame beta chains. Rows are combined by CDR3 protein, so each entry shows the most common genes and DNA. The V and J calls were determined by TCRdb, not by the authors. Present in this sample are under 200,000 distinct CDR3 sequences, about half of which were seen just once. About 1.8% of the sample goes to the ten largest clones.

Turning to this clonotype: No antigen is known for it. Per-base qualities were not stored, and no clone one base away is much larger.

Overall study outcomes, separate from this receptor: Patients and healthy controls showed no significant difference in CD8+ Simpson's diversity (P=0.060). Some 31 CD8+ CDR3 sequences were shared between patients and controls but appeared highly expressed in patients and within their immunodominant clones.

V sheds 6 bases and J sheds 4 bases, leaving 19 bases between their ends. As encoded in the germline V gene (reference sequence), CDR1 is DFQATT while CDR2 is SNEGSKA. The CDR3 numbers 14 residues from cysteine through phenylalanine. Left in the record is the CDR3 DNA by itself, 42 bases read in frame from the first base. The patients picked for sequencing were ones in whom flow cytometry had shown an expansion of CD8+CD57+ cells. Every patient had a diagnosis of severe acquired aplastic anemia based on International Study of Aplastic Anemia and Agranulocytosis and Camitta criteria. No therapy had been received by the patients at the time of blood sampling. In this study, sorted CD4+ and CD8+ T cells from the blood of healthy subjects and of severe aplastic anemia patients had their TCR repertoires deep-sequenced. In the USA, patient enrollment took place under clinicaltrials.gov protocols 00001620, 01623167, 00001397, 00071045, 00081523 and 00961064. Ficoll-Paque density gradient centrifugation was used to isolate peripheral blood mononuclear cells. CD4+ and CD8+ T cells were sorted by FACS or magnetic beads before DNA extraction.

Input material: sorted CD4+, CD8+, or CD8+CD57+ T cells (not recorded which) from PBMCs. The rearrangement joined TRBV20-1 to TRBJ2-7; 6 matching bases give a weak D call of TRBD1. The receptor was isolated from a human donor with aplastic anemia. The CDR3 protein is CSARHPGTQYEQYF. The DNA is as follows: TGCAGTGCCAGACACCCCGGGACACAGTACGAGCAGTACTTC.